This TCR beta chain was sequenced in a study of T cell responses to AZD1222 COVID-19 vaccine. Findings of the study overall: Unmutated variant regions are reportedly the target of nearly half of TCRs that are spike-specific. Among the donors, most were white British and more were female, and clonal diversity was possibly underestimated. With two AZD1222 doses given, Spike-specific TCR breadth and depth both rose. Seropositivity was recorded at baseline in only 6 or 7 AZD1222 recipients.

On this clone itself: Antigen: not known.

Generated by immunoSEQ multiplex PCR, the TCRdb table keeps only in-frame clones and is missing some. The sample contains about 84,000 clones, about 85% of which appear only once. The receptor comes from an adult in good health. The sequencing used peripheral blood, collected on day 0 of AZD1222 vaccination.

CDR3 sequence reads: CASSPPGLAGDEQYF. The CDR3 region has the DNA TGTGCCAGCAGCCCCCCGGGACTAGCGGGAGATGAGCAGTACTTC. The V gene is TRBV5-4, the J gene TRBJ2-7; TRBD2 matches 14 bases. The CDR3 spans 15 residues. J was trimmed by 7 bases and V by 4 bases; bases with no gene match: 7. Per germline, CDR1 SGHNT and CDR2 YYREEE (reference sequence).